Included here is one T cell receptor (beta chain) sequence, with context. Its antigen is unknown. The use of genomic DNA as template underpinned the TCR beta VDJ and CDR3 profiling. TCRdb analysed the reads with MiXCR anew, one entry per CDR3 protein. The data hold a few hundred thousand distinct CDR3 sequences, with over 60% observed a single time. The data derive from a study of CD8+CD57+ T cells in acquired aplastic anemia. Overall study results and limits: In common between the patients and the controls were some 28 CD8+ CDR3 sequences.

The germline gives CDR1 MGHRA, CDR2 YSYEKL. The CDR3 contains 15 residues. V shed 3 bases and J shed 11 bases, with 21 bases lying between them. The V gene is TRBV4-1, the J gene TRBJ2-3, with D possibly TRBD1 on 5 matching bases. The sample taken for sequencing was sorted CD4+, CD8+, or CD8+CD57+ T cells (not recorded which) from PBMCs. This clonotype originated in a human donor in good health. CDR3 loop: CASSQIDSSYNEQYF. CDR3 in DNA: TGCGCCAGCAGCCAGATCGACAGCTCCTACAATGAGCAGTATTTT.